This T cell receptor beta chain was documented in a study of T cells in Graves' hyperthyroidism and ophthalmopathy. Study results and caveats: Ophthalmopathy, which appeared later, was predicted by the model a median approximately 6.7 months before onset. Most thyroid clonotypes with frequency above 0.001 were detected in blood.

In this sample, this clonotype turned up many times. The target antigen is unknown. Trimming stripped 5 bases from V and 4 bases from J, with 14 bases between. The CDR3 extends over 13 amino acids. Looked up from germline, CDR1 is DFQATT and CDR2 is SNEGSKA (reference sequence). Authors of the study amplified TCR beta CDR3 regions from RNA transcripts. RT-PCR in the first round (using the HTBI primer set) targeted the TCR CDR3. TCRdb itself ran the multiplex PCR reads through MiXCR, one entry per CDR3 protein. The sample includes hundreds of thousands of distinct CDR3 sequences, roughly 40% of them seen just once. Uncontrolled infection, other autoimmune disease, pregnancy or lactation led to exclusion. Approximately 10 ml of fresh peripheral blood supplied the PBMCs.

Sequencing was carried out using blood. The J gene is TRBJ2-5, the V gene TRBV20-1, with D tentatively TRBD2 (7 bases). The TCR comes from a man aged 18 to 30 with Graves' hyperthyroidism. The CDR3 DNA sequence: TGCAGTGCTGGGGGGGGGCGAGCAGAGACCCAGTACTTC. Encoded protein: CSAGGGRAETQYF.